This T cell receptor beta chain was retrieved from a study of blood T cells in healthy people across ages. The draw of peripheral blood yielded ten milliliters from each donor. Alongside a J-beta primer mix, a sample-barcoded 5' primer served in a second PCR lasting 7 to 11 cycles. TCRdb passed the 5' RACE reads through MiXCR, listing each CDR3 protein once. Here the sample spans 1.5 million to 2 million distinct CDR3 sequences, about two fifths being singletons. Germline V gene sequence: CDR1 SGHRS, CDR2 YFSETQ. This CDR3 is built from 18 residues. V gave up 5 bases and J gave up 1 base; unmatched junction bases: 15.

This TCR was sampled from a human donor in good health. Sequencing used blood. The V call is TRBV5-1, the J call TRBJ2-1, with TRBD2 identical over 7 bases. The CDR3 sequence: CASRPLPYVGGSYNEQFF. CDR3 in DNA: TGCGCCAGCAGACCCTTACCCTACGTCGGGGGGTCCTACAATGAGCAGTTCTTC.